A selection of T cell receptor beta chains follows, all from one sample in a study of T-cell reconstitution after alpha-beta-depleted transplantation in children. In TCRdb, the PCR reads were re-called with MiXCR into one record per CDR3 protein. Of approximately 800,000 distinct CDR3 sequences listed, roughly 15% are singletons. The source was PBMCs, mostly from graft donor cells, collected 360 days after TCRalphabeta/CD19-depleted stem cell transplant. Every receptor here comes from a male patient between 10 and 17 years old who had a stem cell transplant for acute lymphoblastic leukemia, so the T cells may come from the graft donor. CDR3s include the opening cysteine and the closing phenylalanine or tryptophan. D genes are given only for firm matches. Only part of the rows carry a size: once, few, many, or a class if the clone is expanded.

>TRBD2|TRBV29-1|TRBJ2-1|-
TGCAGCGTTGAAGACCTCCCGGGACTAGCGACGAATGAGCAGTTCTTC
CSVEDLPGLATNEQFF
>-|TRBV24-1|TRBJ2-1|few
TGTGCCACCACGCGTGGGAGGTCCTACAATGAGCAGTTCTTC
CATTRGRSYNEQFF
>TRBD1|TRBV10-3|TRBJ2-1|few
TGTGCCATCAAAGGCCGGGACAGGGGCTTCAGCTCCTACAATGAGCAGTTCTTC
CAIKGRDRGFSSYNEQFF
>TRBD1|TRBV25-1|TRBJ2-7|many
TGTGCCAGCAGTGACCACGGGACAGGGAAGTACGAGCAGTACTTC
CASSDHGTGKYEQYF
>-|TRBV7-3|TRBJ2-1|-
TGTGCCAGCAGCTGGAACTCCTACAATGAGCAGTTCTTC
CASSWNSYNEQFF
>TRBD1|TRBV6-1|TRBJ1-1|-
TGTGCCAGCAACACTGACAGGGGGCAGAGCACTGAAGCTTTCTTT
CASNTDRGQSTEAFF
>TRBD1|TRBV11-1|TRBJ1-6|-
TGTGCCAGCAGCCACACCGGGACAGGGGACTCACCCCTCCACTTT
CASSHTGTGDSPLHF
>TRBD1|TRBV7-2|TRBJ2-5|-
TGTGCCAGCAGCATCCGAACAGGGGGCGGGGAGACCCAGTACTTC
CASSIRTGGGETQYF
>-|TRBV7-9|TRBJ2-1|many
TGTGCCAGCAGCTTATTCGCCGCTGGCGAGCATGAGCAGTTCTTC
CASSLFAAGEHEQFF
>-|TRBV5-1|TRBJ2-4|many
TGCGCCAGCAGCTTGTGGGCGACAGTCAAAAACATTCAGTACTTC
CASSLWATVKNIQYF
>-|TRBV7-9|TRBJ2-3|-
TGTGCCAGATCCATTAAAGATACGCAGTATTTT
CARSIKDTQYF
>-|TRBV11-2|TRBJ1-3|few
TGTGCCAGCAGCATCCTGACTCCCTACTCTGGAAACACCATATATTTT
CASSILTPYSGNTIYF
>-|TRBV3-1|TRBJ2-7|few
TGTGCCAGCAGCCAAGGGGCCGGGCAGTACTTC
CASSQGAGQYF
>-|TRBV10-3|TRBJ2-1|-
TGTGCCATCAGTGAGTCCCTACCAAGCTCCTACAATGAGCAGTTCTTC
CAISESLPSSYNEQFF
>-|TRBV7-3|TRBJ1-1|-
TGTGCCAGCAGCTTAGTGAGGGGGACATCGGTGAACACTGAAGCTTTCTTT
CASSLVRGTSVNTEAFF
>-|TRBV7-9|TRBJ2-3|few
TGTGCCAGCAGCTTCGCGGTGTGGGCAGATACGCAGTATTTT
CASSFAVWADTQYF